One sample yielded the 27 T cell receptor beta chains listed below, sequenced in a study of spatial heterogeneity in lung cancer. TCRdb processed the 5' RACE reads anew with MiXCR; each CDR3 protein has one entry. Here the sample spans tens of thousands of distinct CDR3 sequences, more than 10% being singletons. Time point given: sample taken at primary tumor resection. Whole RNA, isolated from tumor, nontumor lung or frozen PBMC, was sequenced without prior sorting. The sequences come from PBMCs, collected at surgery. These receptors originate from a male donor with early-stage non-small cell lung cancer.

Only a few counts were recorded for this clonotype. The V gene is TRBV18, the J gene TRBJ2-5; no definite D call. V lost 3 bases and J 1 base, leaving 12 bases between the germline ends. CDR3 length equals 15 residues. Germline CDR1 is KGHSH and CDR2 is LQKENI. CDR3 protein: CASSPLTGSQETQYF. The CDR3 DNA reads as TGTGCCAGCTCACCTCTAACCGGGTCCCAAGAGACCCAGTACTTC.

This rearrangement joins TRBV12-3 or TRBV12-4 to TRBJ1-1, with D possibly TRBD1 on 5 matching bases. V was cut by 10 bases and J by 1 base, with 16 bases left in between. CDR3 length: 14 amino acids. Written as DNA, the CDR3 is TGTGCCACCAGGAAGGGACGCCGGAACACTGAAGCTTTCTTT. Its protein is CATRKGRRNTEAFF.

The sample holds a few counts of this clonotype. The rearrangement joins TRBV6-2 or TRBV6-3 to TRBJ1-2; possible D gene TRBD1, 5 bases. CDR1 and CDR2 from the germline V gene are MNHEY and SVGEGT. The CDR3 is 14 amino acids. Trimming left V 0 bases short and J 6 bases short, with 11 bases between. The CDR3 DNA sequence: TGTGCCAGCAGTTACTCGAGCAGGGACCATGGCTACACCTTC. Translating it yields CASSYSSRDHGYTF.

In its sample, this clonotype was seen a few times. This chain uses TRBV24-1 with TRBJ2-1; the D gene could be TRBD1 or TRBD2 (6 bases each). This CDR3 comprises 16 residues. The germline V and J ends were trimmed by 5 bases and 9 bases, with 22 bases remaining between them. Germline CDR1 and CDR2: KGHDR and SFDVKD. Here the CDR3 reads CATSVPGAEGGGEQFF. CDR3 sequence (DNA): TGTGCCACCAGTGTTCCGGGAGCGGAGGGGGGAGGTGAGCAGTTCTTC.

In this sample, this clonotype turned up a few times. The chain couples TRBV28 to TRBJ2-3, with D perhaps matching TRBD2 (6 bases). Germline values: CDR1 MDHEN, CDR2 SYDVKM. V shed 10 bases and J shed 1 base, with 12 bases lying between them. The CDR3 has 13 residues. This CDR3 reads CATTGAGTDTQYF. Here the CDR3 DNA reads TGTGCCACCACGGGAGCGGGCACAGATACGCAGTATTTT. The variable domain in full, completed from reference TRBV28 and TRBJ2-3, reads DVKVTQSSRYLVKRTGEKVFLECVQDMDHENMFWYRQDPGLGLRLIYFSYDVKMKEKGDIPEGYSVSREKKERFSLILESASTNQTSMYLCATTGAGTDTQYFGPGTRLTVL.

This clonotype was detected only a few times. The chain employs TRBV6-5 and TRBJ2-2, with 7 bases lining up with TRBD1. The germline V gene encodes CDR1 MNHEY and CDR2 SVGAGI. CDR3 length: 14 amino acids. V gave up 6 bases and J gave up 1 base; unmatched junction bases: 2. CDR3 loop: CASRRTGNTGELFF. The CDR3 nucleotides are TGTGCCAGCAGAAGGACAGGGAACACCGGGGAGCTGTTTTTT.

This clonotype was counted ten times or more. The chain couples TRBV6-2 or TRBV6-3 to TRBJ1-1; D is uncertain. Germline V gene sequence: CDR1 MNHEY, CDR2 SVGEGT. V lost 11 bases, J lost 0 bases, and 13 bases lay in between. The length of the CDR3 is 13 residues. The CDR3 reads CASREAMNTEAFF. The CDR3 DNA reads TGTGCCTCTAGGGAGGCGATGAACACTGAAGCTTTCTTT.

This clonotype was observed a handful of times. The V call is TRBV19, the J call TRBJ2-2, with TRBD1 matching over 8 bases. Germline CDR1 and CDR2: LNHDA and SQIVND (reference sequence). The CDR3 contains 14 residues. V lost 7 bases and J lost 7; bases outside the gene matches: 8. CDR3 protein: CASTLPGGIGELFF. In DNA, the CDR3 is TGTGCCAGTACCCTGCCAGGGGGCATCGGGGAGCTGTTTTTT.

A few counts support this clonotype. V gene TRBV11-3 combines with J gene TRBJ1-3; 9 bases align to TRBD1. J gave up 4 bases and V 5 bases, and 6 bases lay outside the gene matches. Germline assignment: CDR1 SGHNT and CDR2 YENEEA. The CDR3 has 15 amino acids. The CDR3 nucleotides read TGTGCCAGCAGCAAGAGGACAGGGGAAGGAAACACCATATATTTT. Protein: CASSKRTGEGNTIYF.

The table lists this clonotype with a few counts. V and J are TRBV6-2 or TRBV6-3 and TRBJ2-3; 7 positions agree with TRBD1. This CDR3 is 18 amino acids long. Germline V gives CDR1 MNHEY, CDR2 SVGEGT. Unmatched junction bases numbered 16, after V lost 4 bases and J lost 3 bases. This CDR3 reads CASSSYPGQRRSTDTQYF. CDR3 nucleotides: TGTGCCAGCAGTTCCTATCCGGGACAGAGAAGAAGTACAGATACGCAGTATTTT.

The rearrangement joins TRBV28 to TRBJ2-7; 7 bases fit TRBD1. The CDR3 consists of 15 residues. Germline V lookup: CDR1 MDHEN, CDR2 SYDVKM. DNA of the CDR3: TGTGTCGCTCAGGGCGGACAGGCCCTTAGCTACGAGCAGTACTTC. Amino acid sequence: CVAQGGQALSYEQYF.

This clonotype was seen ten or more times. The chain employs TRBV2 and TRBJ1-6; D is unclear. The CDR3 covers 12 residues. The germline V gene encodes CDR1 SNHLY and CDR2 FYNNEI. V lost 3 bases and J 5 bases, leaving 2 bases between the germline ends. In nucleotides, the CDR3 is TGTGCCAGCAGTGATCATAATTCACCCCTCCACTTT. Translating it yields CASSDHNSPLHF.

This clonotype has a handful of counts. This chain's CDR3 is CASSLELRAREETQYF. The CDR3, as DNA: TGTGCCAGCAGCTTAGAGCTTCGGGCAAGAGAGGAGACCCAGTACTTC. The chain employs TRBV7-8 and TRBJ2-5, with D unresolved. V was clipped by 1 base and J by 5 bases, with 17 bases between them. CDR3 size: 16 residues. Looked up from germline, CDR1 is SGHVS and CDR2 is FQNEAQ.

This clonotype was picked up a small number of times. V usage is TRBV6-2 or TRBV6-3 and J usage is TRBJ2-4; 10 bases match TRBD2. From germline, CDR1 is MNHEY and CDR2 SVGEGT. V gave up 6 bases and J gave up 1 base; unmatched junction bases: 9. The CDR3 is 17 residues long. Here the CDR3 DNA reads TGTGCCAGCAGCCGGACTAGCGGAAAAGTGGCCAAAAACATTCAGTACTTC. This codes for CASSRTSGKVAKNIQYF.

The gene calls are TRBV7-2 and TRBJ2-2; possibly TRBD2 for D (5 bases). The CDR3 totals 16 residues. Germline CDR1 reads SGHTA; CDR2 reads FQGNSA. The V gene lost 5 bases and the J gene lost 1 base, with 14 bases spanning the gap. The CDR3 region is CASSLSLGRNTGELFF. For the CDR3, the DNA is TGTGCCAGCAGCCTATCACTGGGGAGGAACACCGGGGAGCTGTTTTTT.

The CDR3 sequence: CSVAKNTEAFF. CDR3 DNA sequence: TGCAGCGTCGCCAAGAACACTGAAGCTTTCTTT. V is TRBV29-1 and J is TRBJ1-1; no firm D call. V was pared by 6 bases and J by 1 base, with 6 bases between. The CDR3 is 11 amino acids. Per the germline V gene, CDR1 is SQVTM and CDR2 is ANQGSEA.

The genes are TRBV29-1 and TRBJ2-3; 9 bases map to TRBD1. V was clipped by 7 bases and J by 3 bases; unmatched bases: 8. This CDR3 spans 14 amino acids. Germline V gene data show CDR1 as SQVTM and CDR2 as ANQGSEA. The CDR3 DNA sequence: TGCAGCGCCCCGACAGGGGGAGGTACAGATACGCAGTATTTT. Protein sequence: CSAPTGGGTDTQYF.

The J gene is TRBJ1-1, the V gene TRBV6-2 or TRBV6-3; 7 positions match TRBD1. This CDR3 is 17 amino acids long. Losses at the gene ends were 5 bases for V and 4 bases for J; bases not matched to a gene: 16. CDR1 and CDR2 from the germline V gene are MNHEY and SVGEGT. CDR3 amino acids: CASSPSLEGAGGTEAFF. As DNA, the CDR3 is TGTGCCAGCAGTCCATCTCTCGAGGGGGCCGGGGGCACTGAAGCTTTCTTT.

This clonotype was seen only a few times. The chain carries TRBV20-1 and TRBJ2-1, with 11 bases identical to TRBD2. The trim removed 3 bases at V and 7 bases at J, leaving 2 bases unmatched. The CDR3 is 13 amino acids. Germline V CDR1 and CDR2: DFQATT, SNEGSKA (reference sequence). DNA for the CDR3: TGCAGTGCTAGGGGACTAGCGGTGAATGAGCAGTTCTTC. This encodes CSARGLAVNEQFF.

The V call is TRBV9, the J call TRBJ2-5; perhaps D is TRBD1 or TRBD2 (5 bases each). Looked up from germline, CDR1 is SGDLS and CDR2 is YYNGEE. This CDR3 contains 15 residues. V gave up 3 bases and J gave up 2 bases, with 14 bases separating them. CDR3 in amino acids: CASSALLGDQETQYF. Written as DNA, the CDR3 is TGTGCCAGCAGCGCCCTCCTGGGGGATCAAGAGACCCAGTACTTC.

The chain has TRBV20-1 and TRBJ2-5; 15 bases agree with TRBD2. This CDR3 has 15 residues. V shed 6 bases and J 2 bases; nucleotides not matched to a gene: 4. Germline V gene lookup returns CDR1 DFQATT and CDR2 SNEGSKA (reference sequence). The DNA of the CDR3 is TGCAGTGCACAAGGGACTAGCGGGGGGCAAGAGACCCAGTACTTC. Translated: CSAQGTSGGQETQYF.

In this sample, this clonotype turned up a few times. The gene calls are TRBV10-3 and TRBJ1-2; D might be TRBD1 (5 bases). Per the germline V gene, CDR1 is ENHRY and CDR2 is SYGVKD. This CDR3 spans 16 amino acids. Trimming removed 2 bases at V and 1 base at J, with 14 bases between. CDR3 sequence (DNA): TGTGCCATCAGTGAGAGACAGTCACTACTTAACTATGGCTACACCTTC. Protein: CAISERQSLLNYGYTF.

The V gene is TRBV6-1, the J gene TRBJ1-1; weak D call: TRBD1 (6 bases). Germline V gives CDR1 MNHNS, CDR2 SASEGT. Trimming pared 5 bases from V and 5 bases from J, leaving 12 bases between. This CDR3 has 13 amino acids. CDR3 loop: CASSSTGGTEAFF. CDR3 DNA sequence: TGTGCCAGCAGTTCGACAGGAGGAACTGAAGCTTTCTTT.

The CDR3 DNA reads as TGTGCCAGCAGCTTGGGGATCGGGGGCGCTTATGGCTACACCTTC. This translates into CASSLGIGGAYGYTF. The rearrangement uses TRBV5-6 and TRBJ1-2, with D perhaps matching TRBD1 (6 bases). Germline V gene lookup returns CDR1 SGHDT and CDR2 YYEEEE. CDR3 size: 15 residues. V gave up 0 bases and J gave up 5 bases, with 14 bases separating them.

The rearrangement uses TRBV20-1 and TRBJ2-7; no reliable D call. Trimming cost V 0 bases and J 7 bases, with 19 bases left between them. CDR1 is DFQATT and CDR2 is SNEGSKA in the germline V gene (reference sequence). The CDR3 is made up of 15 amino acids. The CDR3 nucleotides are TGCAGTGCTAGAGACCCCAAAACAGCCCCGGGTGAGCAGTACTTC. Translating gives CSARDPKTAPGEQYF.

This clonotype was observed many times. V is TRBV28 and J is TRBJ1-1; tentative D call: TRBD1 (5 bases). Germline CDR1 reads MDHEN; CDR2 reads SYDVKM. The V end was cut by 5 bases, the J end by 6 bases, with 19 bases between. There are 15 residues in the CDR3. The CDR3 region has the DNA TGTGCCAGCAGTATACGACAGATCAAGGTGGCTGAAGCTTTCTTT. This encodes CASSIRQIKVAEAFF.

A few counts support this clonotype. The rearrangement joins TRBV20-1 to TRBJ1-2, with D perhaps TRBD1 (5 bases). Germline V gene data show CDR1 as DFQATT and CDR2 as SNEGSKA (reference sequence). The ends were cut back, 0 bases at V and 4 bases at J, with 15 bases in the middle. The CDR3 extends over 15 amino acids. The CDR3 region has the DNA TGCAGTGCTAGAGATCTCGGCGGACACGGCTATGGCTACACCTTC. It encodes CSARDLGGHGYGYTF.